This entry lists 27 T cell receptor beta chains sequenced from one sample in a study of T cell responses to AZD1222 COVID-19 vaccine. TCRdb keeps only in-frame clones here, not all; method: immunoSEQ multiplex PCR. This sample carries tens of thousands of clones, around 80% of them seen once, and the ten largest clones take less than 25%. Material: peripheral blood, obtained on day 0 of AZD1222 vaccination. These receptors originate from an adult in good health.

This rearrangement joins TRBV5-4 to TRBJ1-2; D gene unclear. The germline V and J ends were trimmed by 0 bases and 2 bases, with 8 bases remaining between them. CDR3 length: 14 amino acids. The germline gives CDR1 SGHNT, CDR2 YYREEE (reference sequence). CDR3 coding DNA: TGTGCCAGCAGCTTGGGACGGCTCAACTATGGCTACACCTTC. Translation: CASSLGRLNYGYTF.

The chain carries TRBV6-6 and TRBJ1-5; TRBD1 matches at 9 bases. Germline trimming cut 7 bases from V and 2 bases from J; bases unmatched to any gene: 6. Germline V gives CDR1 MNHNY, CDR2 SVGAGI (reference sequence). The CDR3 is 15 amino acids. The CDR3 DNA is TGTGCCAGCAACCCGGGACAGGGCGGCAATCAGCCCCAGCATTTT. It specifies CASNPGQGGNQPQHF.

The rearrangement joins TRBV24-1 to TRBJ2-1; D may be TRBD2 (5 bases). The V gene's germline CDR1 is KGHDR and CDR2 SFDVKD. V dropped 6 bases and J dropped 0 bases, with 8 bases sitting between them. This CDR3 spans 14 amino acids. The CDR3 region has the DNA TGTGCCACCAGTCCGGGGTTCTCCTACAATGAGCAGTTCTTC. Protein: CATSPGFSYNEQFF.

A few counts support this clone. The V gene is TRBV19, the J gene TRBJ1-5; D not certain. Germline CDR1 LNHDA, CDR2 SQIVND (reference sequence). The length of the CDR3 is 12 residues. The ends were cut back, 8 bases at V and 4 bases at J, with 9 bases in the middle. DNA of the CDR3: TGTGCCAGTTCGAGTTGGAATCAGCCCCAGCATTTT. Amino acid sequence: CASSSWNQPQHF. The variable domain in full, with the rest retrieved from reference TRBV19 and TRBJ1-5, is DGGITQSPKYLFRKEGQNVTLSCEQNLNHDAMYWYRQDPGQGLRLIYYSQIVNDFQKGDIAEGYSVSREKKESFPLTVTSAQKNPTAFYLCASSSWNQPQHFGDGTRLSIL.

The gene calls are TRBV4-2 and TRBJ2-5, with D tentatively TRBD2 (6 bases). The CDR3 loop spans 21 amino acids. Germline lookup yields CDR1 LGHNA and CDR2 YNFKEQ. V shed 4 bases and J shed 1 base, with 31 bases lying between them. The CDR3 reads CASSPGAQSNHFRGSQETQYF. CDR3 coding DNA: TGTGCCAGCAGCCCGGGAGCTCAATCTAATCACTTTCGGGGAAGCCAAGAGACCCAGTACTTC.

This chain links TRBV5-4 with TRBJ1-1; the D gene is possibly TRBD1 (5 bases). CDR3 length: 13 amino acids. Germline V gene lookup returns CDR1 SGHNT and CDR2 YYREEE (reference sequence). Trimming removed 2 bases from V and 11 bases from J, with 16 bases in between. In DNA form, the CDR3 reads TGTGCCAGCAGCTTTCTCGGGGGGGATTCGGCTTTCTTT. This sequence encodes CASSFLGGDSAFF.

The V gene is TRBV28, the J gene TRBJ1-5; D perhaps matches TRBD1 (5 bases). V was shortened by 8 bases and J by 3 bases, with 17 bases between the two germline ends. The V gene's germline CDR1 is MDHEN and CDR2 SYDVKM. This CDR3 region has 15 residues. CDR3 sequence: CASRLGGTNNQPQHF. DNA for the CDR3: TGTGCCAGCCGTCTGGGCGGGACGAACAATCAGCCCCAGCATTTT.

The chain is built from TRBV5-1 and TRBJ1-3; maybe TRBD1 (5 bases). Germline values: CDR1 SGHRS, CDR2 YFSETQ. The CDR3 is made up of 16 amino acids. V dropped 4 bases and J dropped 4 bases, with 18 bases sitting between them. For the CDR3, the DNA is TGCGCCAGCAGCCCCAGGACGGGGGACGTAGGAAACACCATATATTTT. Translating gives CASSPRTGDVGNTIYF.

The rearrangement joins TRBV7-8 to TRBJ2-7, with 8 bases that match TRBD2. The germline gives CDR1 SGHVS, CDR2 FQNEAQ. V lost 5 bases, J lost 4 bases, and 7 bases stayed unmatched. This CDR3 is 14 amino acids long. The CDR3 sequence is CASSRDPGGYEQYF. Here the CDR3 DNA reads TGTGCCAGCAGCCGAGATCCGGGAGGGTACGAGCAGTACTTC.

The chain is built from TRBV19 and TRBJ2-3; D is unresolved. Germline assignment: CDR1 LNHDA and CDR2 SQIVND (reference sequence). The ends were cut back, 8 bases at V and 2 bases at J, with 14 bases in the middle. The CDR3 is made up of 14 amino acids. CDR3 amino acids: CASQVEGITDTQYF. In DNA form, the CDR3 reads TGTGCCAGTCAGGTAGAAGGAATCACAGATACGCAGTATTTT.

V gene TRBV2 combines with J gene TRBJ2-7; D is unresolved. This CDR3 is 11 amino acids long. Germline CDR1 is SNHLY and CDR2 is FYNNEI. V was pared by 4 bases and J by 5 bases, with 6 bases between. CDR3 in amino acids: CASSGDHEQYF. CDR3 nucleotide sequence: TGTGCCAGCAGTGGCGATCACGAGCAGTACTTC.

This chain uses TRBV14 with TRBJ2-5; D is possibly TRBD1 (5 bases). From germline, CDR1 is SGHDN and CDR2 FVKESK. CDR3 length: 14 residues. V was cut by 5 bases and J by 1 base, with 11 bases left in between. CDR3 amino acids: CASSYDSRQETQYF. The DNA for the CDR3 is TGTGCCAGCAGCTACGACAGCCGCCAAGAGACCCAGTACTTC.

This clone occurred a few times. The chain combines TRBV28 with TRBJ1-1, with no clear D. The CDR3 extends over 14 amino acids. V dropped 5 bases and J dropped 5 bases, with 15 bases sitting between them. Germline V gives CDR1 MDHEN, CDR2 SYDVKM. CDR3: CASSPPSFGTEAFF. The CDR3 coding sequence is TGTGCCAGCAGTCCACCCTCGTTTGGGACTGAAGCTTTCTTT.

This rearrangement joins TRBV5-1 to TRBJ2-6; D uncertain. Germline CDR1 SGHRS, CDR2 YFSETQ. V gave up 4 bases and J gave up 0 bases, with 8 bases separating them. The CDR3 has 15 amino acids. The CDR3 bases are TGCGCCAGCAGCCTGGCAGGCTCTGGGGCCAACGTCCTGACTTTC. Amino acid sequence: CASSLAGSGANVLTF. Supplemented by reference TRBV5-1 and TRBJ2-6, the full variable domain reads KAGVTQTPRYLIKTRGQQVTLSCSPISGHRSVSWYQQTPGQGLQFLFEYFSETQRNKGNFPGRFSGRQFSNSRSEMNVSTLELGDSALYLCASSLAGSGANVLTFGAGSRLTVL.

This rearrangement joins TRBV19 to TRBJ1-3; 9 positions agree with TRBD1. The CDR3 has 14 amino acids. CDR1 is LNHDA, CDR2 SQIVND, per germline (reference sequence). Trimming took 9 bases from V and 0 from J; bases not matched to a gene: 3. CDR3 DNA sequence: TGTGCCAGCCTGACAGGGGGCTCTGGAAACACCATATATTTT. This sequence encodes CASLTGGSGNTIYF.

CDR3 nucleotide sequence: TGTGCCAGCAGTTTATCTGCCCTCACCCGGGGCCGGGACTATGGCTACACCTTC. Translated, it gives CASSLSALTRGRDYGYTF. This chain connects TRBV27 to TRBJ1-2; D possibly corresponds to TRBD1 (5 bases). V was pared by 0 bases and J by 3 bases, with 20 bases between. This CDR3 region has 18 residues. Germline V gene data show CDR1 as MNHEY and CDR2 as SMNVEV (reference sequence).

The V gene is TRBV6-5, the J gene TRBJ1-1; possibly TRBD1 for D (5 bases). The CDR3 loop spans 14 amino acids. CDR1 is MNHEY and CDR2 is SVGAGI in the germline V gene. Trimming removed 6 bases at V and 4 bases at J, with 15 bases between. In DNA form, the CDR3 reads TGTGCCAGCAGACCAGGGCCCTTGGTCACTGAAGCTTTCTTT. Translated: CASRPGPLVTEAFF.

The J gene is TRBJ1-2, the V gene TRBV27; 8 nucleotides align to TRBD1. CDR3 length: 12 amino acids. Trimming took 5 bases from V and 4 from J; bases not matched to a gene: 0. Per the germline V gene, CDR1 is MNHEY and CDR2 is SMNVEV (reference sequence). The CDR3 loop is CASSTGGYGYTF. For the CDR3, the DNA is TGTGCCAGCAGTACAGGGGGCTATGGCTACACCTTC.

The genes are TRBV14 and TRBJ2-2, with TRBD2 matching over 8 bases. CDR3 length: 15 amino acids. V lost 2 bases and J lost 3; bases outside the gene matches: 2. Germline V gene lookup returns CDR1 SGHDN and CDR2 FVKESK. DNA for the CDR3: TGTGCCAGCAGCCAAACTAGCGGATACACCGGGGAGCTGTTTTTT. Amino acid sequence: CASSQTSGYTGELFF.

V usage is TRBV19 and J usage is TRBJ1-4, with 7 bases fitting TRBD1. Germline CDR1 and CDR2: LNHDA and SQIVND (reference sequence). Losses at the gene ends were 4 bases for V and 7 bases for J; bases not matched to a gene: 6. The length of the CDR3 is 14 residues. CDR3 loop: CASSNRQGGEKLFF. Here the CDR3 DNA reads TGTGCCAGTAGTAACCGACAGGGAGGTGAAAAACTGTTTTTT.

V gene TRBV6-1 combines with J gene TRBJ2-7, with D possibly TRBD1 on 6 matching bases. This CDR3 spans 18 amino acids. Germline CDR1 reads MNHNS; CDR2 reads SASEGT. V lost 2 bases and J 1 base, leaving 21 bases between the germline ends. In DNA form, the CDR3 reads TGTGCCAGCAGTGAACTGAACCCCGGGACACGCCAATCCTACGAGCAGTACTTC. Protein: CASSELNPGTRQSYEQYF.

CDR3 sequence reads: CASRQGVGNEKLFF. Here the CDR3 DNA reads TGCGCCAGCAGACAGGGGGTTGGGAATGAAAAACTGTTTTTT. J is TRBJ1-4 and V is TRBV4-1; 8 bases are a match to TRBD1. The J segment lost 5 bases and the V segment lost 6 bases, leaving 5 bases of the junction unmatched. CDR1 is MGHRA, CDR2 YSYEKL, per germline. This CDR3 is built from 14 residues.

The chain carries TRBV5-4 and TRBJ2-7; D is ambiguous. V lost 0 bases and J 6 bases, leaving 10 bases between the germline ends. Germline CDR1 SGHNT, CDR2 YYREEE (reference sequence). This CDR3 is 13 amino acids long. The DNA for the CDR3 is TGTGCCAGCAGCTTGGCAGGATTTCTCGAGCAGTACTTC. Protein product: CASSLAGFLEQYF.

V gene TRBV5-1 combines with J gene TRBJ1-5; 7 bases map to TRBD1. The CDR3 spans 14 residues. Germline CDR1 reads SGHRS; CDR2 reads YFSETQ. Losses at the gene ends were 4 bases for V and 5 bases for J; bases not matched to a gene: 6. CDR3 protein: CASSLGDSDQPQHF. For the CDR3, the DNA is TGCGCCAGCAGCCTTGGGGACAGCGATCAGCCCCAGCATTTT.

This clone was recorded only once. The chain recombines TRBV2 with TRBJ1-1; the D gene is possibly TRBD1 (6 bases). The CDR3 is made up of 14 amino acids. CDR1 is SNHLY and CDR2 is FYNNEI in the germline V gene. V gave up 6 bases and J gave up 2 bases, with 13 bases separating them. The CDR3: CASRMDRSNTEAFF. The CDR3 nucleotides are TGTGCCAGCAGGATGGACAGATCCAACACTGAAGCTTTCTTT. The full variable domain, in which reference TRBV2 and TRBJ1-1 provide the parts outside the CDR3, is EPEVTQTPSHQVTQMGQEVILRCVPISNHLYFYWYRQILGQKVEFLVSFYNNEISEKSEIFDDQFSVERPDGSNFTLKIRSTKLEDSAMYFCASRMDRSNTEAFFGQGTRLTVV.

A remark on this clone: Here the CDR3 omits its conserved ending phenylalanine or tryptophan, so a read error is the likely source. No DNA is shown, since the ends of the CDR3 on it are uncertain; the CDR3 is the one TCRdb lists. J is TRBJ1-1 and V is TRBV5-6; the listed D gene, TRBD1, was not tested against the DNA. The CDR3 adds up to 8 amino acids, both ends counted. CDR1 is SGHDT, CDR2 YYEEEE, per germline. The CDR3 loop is CASSLGVP.

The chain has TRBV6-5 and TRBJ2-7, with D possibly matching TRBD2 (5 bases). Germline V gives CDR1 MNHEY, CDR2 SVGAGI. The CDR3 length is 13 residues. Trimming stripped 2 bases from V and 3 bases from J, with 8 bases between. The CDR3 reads CASSYVGSYEQYF. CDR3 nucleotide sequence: TGTGCCAGCAGTTACGTGGGGAGCTACGAGCAGTACTTC.